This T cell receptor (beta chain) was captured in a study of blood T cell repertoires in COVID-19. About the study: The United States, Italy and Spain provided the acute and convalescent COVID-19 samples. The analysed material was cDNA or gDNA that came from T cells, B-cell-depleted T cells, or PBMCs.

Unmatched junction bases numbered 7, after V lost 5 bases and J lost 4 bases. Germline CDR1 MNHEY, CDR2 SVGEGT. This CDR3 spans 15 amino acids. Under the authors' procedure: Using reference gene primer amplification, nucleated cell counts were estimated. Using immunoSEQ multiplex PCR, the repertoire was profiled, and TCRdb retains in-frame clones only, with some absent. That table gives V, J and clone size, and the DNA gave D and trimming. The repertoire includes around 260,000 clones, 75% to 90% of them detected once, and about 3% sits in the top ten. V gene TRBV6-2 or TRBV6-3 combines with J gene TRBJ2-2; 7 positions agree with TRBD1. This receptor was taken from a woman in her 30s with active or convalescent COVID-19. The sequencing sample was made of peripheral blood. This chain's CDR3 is CASSTRDRRTGELFF. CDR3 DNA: TGTGCCAGCAGTACCAGGGACAGACGCACCGGGGAGCTGTTTTTT.